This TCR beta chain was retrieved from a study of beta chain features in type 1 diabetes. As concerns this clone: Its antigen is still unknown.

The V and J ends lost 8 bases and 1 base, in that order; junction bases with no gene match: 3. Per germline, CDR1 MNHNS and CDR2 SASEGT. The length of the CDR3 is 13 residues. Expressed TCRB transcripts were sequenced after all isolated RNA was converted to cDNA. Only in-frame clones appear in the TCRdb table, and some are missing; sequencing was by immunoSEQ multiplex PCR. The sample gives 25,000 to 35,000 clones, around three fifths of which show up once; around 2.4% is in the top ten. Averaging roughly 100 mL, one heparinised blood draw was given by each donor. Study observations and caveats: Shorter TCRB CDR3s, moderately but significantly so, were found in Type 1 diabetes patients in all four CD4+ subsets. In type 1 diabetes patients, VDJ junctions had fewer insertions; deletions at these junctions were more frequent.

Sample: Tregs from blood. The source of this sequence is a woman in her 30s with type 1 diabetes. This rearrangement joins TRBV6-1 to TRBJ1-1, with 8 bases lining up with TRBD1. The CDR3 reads CASRQGRNTEAFF. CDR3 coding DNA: TGTGCCAGCCGACAGGGGAGGAACACTGAAGCTTTCTTT.